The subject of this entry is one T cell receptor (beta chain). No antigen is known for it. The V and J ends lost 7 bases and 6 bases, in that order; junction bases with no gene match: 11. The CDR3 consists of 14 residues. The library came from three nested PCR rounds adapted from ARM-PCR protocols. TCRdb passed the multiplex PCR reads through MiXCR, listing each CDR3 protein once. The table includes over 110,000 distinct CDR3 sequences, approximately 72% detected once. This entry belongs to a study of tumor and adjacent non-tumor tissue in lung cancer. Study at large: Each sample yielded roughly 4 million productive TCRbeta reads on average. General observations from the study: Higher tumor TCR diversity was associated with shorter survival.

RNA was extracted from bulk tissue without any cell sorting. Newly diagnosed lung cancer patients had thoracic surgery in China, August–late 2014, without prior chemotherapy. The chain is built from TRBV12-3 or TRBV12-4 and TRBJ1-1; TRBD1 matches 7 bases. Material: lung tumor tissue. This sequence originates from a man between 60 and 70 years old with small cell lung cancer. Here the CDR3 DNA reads TGTGCCAGCAAGGTTGTTCTGACAGGGTCTGAAGCTTTCTTT. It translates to CASKVVLTGSEAFF.